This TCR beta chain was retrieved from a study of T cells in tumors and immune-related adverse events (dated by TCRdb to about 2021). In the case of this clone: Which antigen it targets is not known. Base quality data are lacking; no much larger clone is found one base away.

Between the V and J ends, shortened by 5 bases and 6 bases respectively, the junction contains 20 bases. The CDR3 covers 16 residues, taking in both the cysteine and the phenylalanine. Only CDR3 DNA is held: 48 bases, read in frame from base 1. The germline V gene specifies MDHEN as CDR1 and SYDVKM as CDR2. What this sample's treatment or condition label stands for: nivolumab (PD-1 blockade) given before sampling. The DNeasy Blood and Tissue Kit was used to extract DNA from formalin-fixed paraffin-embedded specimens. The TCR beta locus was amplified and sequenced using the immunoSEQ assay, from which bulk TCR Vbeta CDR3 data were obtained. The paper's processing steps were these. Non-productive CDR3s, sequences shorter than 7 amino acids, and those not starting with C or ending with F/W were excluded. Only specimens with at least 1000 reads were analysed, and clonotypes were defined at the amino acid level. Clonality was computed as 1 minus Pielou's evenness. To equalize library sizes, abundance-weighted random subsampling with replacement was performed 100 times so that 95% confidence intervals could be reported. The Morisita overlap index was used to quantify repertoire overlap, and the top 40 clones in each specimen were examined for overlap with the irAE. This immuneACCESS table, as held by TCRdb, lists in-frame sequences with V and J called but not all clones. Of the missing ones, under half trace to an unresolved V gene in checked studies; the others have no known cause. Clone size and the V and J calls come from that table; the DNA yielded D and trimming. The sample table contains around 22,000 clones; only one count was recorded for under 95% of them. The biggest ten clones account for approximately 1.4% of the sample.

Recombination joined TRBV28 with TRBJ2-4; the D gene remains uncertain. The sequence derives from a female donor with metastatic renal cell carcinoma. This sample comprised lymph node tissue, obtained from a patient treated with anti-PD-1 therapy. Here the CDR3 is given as CASSTLLGRYGNIQYF. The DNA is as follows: TGTGCCAGCAGTACTCTCCTAGGGCGTTACGGAAACATTCAGTACTTC.